Listed below are T cell receptor beta chains from one sample, sequenced in a study of T cells expressing NK-cell markers. Reanalyzing the 5' RACE reads, TCRdb keeps one entry per CDR3 protein, without DNA. This repertoire includes about 160,000 distinct CDR3 sequences. The sample taken for sequencing was blood T cells: a sorted CD56 or NKG2C T cell subset, CD4+ or CD8+ T cells, or bulk PBMC T cells (not recorded which). These receptors all stem from a man aged 18 to 69 in good health. The CDR3 runs from the conserved cysteine through the conserved F or W.

cdr3_aa	v_call	j_call
CASSVSRGRGYTEAFF	TRBV5-5	TRBJ1-1
CATPGTSGGDEQFF	TRBV24-1	TRBJ2-1
CASSTGTGWQMQYF	TRBV5-6	TRBJ2-7
CASSVTGGPAYEQYF	TRBV9	TRBJ2-7
CASSPLLGLVDGELFF	TRBV27	TRBJ2-2
CASIRWMNPGDTQYF	TRBV5-6	TRBJ2-3
CASSRILTGGQETQYF	TRBV11-2	TRBJ2-5
CSARSGQTFEQFF	TRBV20-1	TRBJ2-1
CASGSEGPRGRQYF	TRBV12-5	TRBJ2-7
CAISLGVLYEQYF	TRBV10-3	TRBJ2-7
CASSQSIPGRADTQYF	TRBV4-2	TRBJ2-3
CASSYGLGGDGTDTQYF	TRBV6-5	TRBJ2-3
CASSSPPRDSTDTQYF	TRBV9	TRBJ2-3
CASSESGGSQKPQHF	TRBV10-2	TRBJ1-5
CASSPTFGRLAGGKNTGELFF	TRBV11-2	TRBJ2-2
CASSEGDSNQPQHF	TRBV2	TRBJ1-5
CSATGLEYAGELFF	TRBV20-1	TRBJ2-2
CASSPPDPKADSPLHF	TRBV7-8	TRBJ1-6
CASSWTSRRGYSYEQYF	TRBV7-8	TRBJ2-7